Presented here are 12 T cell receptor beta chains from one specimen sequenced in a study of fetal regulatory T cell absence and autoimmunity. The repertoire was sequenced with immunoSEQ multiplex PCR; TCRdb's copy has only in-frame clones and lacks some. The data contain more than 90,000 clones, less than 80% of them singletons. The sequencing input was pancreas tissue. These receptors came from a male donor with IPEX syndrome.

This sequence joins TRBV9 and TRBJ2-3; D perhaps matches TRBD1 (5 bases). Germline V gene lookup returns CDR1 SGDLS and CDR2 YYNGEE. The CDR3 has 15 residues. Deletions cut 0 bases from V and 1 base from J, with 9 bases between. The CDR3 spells CASSVEGRGTDTQYF. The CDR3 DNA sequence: TGTGCCAGCAGCGTAGAGGGCAGGGGCACAGATACGCAGTATTTT.

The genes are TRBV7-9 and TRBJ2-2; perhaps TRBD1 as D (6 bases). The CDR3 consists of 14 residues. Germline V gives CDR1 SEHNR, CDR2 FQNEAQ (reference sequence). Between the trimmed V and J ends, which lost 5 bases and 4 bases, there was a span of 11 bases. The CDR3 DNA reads TGTGCCAGCAGCCCCCGGACAGTCACCGGGGAGCTGTTTTTT. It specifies CASSPRTVTGELFF.

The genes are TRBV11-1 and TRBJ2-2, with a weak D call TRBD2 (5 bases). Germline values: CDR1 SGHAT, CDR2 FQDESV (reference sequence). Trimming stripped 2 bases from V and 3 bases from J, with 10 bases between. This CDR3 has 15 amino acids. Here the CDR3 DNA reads TGTGCCAGCAGCTTACGAGGGAGCTACACCGGGGAGCTGTTTTTT. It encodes CASSLRGSYTGELFF.

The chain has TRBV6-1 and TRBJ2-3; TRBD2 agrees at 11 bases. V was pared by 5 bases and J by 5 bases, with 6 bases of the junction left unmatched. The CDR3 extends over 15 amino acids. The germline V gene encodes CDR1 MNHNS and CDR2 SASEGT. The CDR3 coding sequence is TGTGCCAGCAGTAAGCTAGCGGGGGGAGGAGATACGCAGTATTTT. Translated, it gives CASSKLAGGGDTQYF.

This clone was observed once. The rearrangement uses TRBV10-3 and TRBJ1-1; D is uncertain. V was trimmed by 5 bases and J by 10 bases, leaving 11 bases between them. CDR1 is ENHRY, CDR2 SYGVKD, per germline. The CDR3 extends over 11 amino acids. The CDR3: CAISNSLAAFF. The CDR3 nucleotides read TGTGCCATCAGTAACAGTCTCGCAGCTTTCTTT.

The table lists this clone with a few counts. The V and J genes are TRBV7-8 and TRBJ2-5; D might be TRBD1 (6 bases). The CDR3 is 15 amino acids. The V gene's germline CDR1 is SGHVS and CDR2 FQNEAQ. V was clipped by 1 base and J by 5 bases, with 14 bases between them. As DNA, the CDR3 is TGTGCCAGCAGCTTAGTATGGGGGCCCGGGGAGACCCAGTACTTC. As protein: CASSLVWGPGETQYF.

CDR3 sequence: CASSSGQGLGEQYF. The DNA of the CDR3 is TGCGCCAGCAGCTCGGGACAGGGCCTAGGGGAGCAGTACTTC. The chain employs TRBV5-1 and TRBJ2-7, with 9 bases lining up with TRBD1. Germline V gene lookup returns CDR1 SGHRS and CDR2 YFSETQ. The CDR3 totals 14 residues. The V and J ends lost 3 bases and 7 bases, in that order; junction bases with no gene match: 8.

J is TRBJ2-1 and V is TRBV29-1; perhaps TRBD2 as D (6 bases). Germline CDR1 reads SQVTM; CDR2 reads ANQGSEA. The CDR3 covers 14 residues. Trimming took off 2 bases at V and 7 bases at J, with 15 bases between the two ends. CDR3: CSVENKEGRNEQFF. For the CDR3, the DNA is TGCAGCGTTGAAAATAAGGAGGGGAGGAATGAGCAGTTCTTC.

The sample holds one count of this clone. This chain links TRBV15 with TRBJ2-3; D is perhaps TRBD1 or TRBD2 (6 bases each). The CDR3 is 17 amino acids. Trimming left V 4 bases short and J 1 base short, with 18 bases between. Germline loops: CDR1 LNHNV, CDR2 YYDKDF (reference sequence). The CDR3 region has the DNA TGTGCCACCAGCATTACGGGGGCGAGAAGAGGCACAGATACGCAGTATTTT. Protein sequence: CATSITGARRGTDTQYF.

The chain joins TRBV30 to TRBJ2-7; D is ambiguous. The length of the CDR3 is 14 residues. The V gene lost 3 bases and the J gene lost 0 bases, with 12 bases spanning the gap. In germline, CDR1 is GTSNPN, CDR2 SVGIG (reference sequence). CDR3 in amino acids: CAWRAQYLSYEQYF. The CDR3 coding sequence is TGTGCCTGGAGAGCCCAATACCTCTCCTACGAGCAGTACTTC.

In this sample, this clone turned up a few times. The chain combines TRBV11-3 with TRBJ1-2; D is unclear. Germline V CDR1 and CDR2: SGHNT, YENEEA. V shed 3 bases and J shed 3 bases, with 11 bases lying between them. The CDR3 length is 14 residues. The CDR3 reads CASSLGKLDYGYTF. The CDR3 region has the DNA TGTGCCAGCAGCTTGGGGAAACTTGACTATGGCTACACCTTC.

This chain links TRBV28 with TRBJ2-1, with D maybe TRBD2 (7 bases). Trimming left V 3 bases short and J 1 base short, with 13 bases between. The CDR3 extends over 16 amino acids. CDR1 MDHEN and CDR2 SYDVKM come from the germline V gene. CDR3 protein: CASSFQGGGSYNEQFF. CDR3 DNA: TGTGCCAGCAGTTTTCAGGGAGGGGGGTCCTACAATGAGCAGTTCTTC.